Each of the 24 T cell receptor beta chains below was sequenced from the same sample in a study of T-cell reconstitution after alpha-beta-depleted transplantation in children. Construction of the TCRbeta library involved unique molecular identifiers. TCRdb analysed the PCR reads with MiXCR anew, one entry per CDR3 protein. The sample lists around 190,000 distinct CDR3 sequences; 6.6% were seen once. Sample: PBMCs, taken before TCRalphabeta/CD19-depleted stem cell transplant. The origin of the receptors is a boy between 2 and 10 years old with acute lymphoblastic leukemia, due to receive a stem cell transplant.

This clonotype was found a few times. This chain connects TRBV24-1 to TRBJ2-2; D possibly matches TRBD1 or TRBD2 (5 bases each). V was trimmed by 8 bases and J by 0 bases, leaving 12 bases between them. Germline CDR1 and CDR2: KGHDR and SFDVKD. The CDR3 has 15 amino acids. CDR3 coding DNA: TGTGCCACCATGTCCGGGGCCACGAACACCGGGGAGCTGTTTTTT. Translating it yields CATMSGATNTGELFF.

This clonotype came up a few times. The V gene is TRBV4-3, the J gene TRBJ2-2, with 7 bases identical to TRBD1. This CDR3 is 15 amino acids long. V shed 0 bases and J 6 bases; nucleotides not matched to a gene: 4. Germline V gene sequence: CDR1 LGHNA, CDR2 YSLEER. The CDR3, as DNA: TGCGCCAGCAGCCAAGAGGGGACAGCTTCCGGGGAGCTGTTTTTT. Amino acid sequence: CASSQEGTASGELFF.

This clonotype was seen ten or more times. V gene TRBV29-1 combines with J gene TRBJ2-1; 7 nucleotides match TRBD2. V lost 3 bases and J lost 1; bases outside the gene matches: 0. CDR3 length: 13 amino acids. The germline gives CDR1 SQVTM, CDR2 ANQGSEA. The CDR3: CSVERGSYNEQFF. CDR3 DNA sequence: TGCAGCGTTGAGCGGGGGTCCTACAATGAGCAGTTCTTC.

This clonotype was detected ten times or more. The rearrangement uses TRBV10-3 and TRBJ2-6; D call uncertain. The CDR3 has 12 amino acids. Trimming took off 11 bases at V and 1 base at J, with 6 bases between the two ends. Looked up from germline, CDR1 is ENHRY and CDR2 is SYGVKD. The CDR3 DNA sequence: TGTGCCCTCCGATCTGGGGCCAACGTCCTGACTTTC. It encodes CALRSGANVLTF.

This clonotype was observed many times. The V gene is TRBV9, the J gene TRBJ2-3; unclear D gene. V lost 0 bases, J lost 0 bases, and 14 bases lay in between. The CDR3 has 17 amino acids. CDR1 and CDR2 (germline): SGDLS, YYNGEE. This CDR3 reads CASSVANYRASTDTQYF. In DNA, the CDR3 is TGTGCCAGCAGCGTAGCCAACTACCGTGCTAGCACAGATACGCAGTATTTT.

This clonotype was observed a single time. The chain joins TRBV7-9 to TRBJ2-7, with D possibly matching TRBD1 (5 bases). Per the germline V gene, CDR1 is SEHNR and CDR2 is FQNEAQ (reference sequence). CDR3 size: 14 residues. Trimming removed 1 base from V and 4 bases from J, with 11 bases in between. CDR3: CASSLEQGRYEQYF. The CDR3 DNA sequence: TGTGCCAGCAGCTTAGAGCAGGGCCGGTACGAGCAGTACTTC.

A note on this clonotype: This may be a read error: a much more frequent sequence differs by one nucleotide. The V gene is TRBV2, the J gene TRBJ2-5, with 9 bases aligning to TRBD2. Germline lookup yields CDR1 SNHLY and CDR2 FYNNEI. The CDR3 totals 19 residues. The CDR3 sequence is CTSSFLLSVGGRARETQYF. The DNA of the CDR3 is TGTACCAGCAGTTTCCTCCTGAGTGTGGGCGGGAGGGCTAGAGAGACCCAGTACTTC.

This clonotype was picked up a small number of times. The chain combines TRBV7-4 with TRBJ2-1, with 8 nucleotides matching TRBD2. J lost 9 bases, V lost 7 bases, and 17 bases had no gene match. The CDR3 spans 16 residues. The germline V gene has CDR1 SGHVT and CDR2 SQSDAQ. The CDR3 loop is CASNRTGTSFTVEQFF. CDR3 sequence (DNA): TGTGCCAGCAATCGCACCGGGACTAGTTTTACAGTTGAGCAGTTCTTC.

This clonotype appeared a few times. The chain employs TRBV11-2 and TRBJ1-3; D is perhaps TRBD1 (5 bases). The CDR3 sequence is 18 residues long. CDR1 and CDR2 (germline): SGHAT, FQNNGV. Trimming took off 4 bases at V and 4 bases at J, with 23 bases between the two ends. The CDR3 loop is CASSYSPGPLRAGNTIYF. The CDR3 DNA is TGTGCCAGCAGCTACAGTCCGGGGCCTCTGAGGGCGGGAAACACCATATATTTT.

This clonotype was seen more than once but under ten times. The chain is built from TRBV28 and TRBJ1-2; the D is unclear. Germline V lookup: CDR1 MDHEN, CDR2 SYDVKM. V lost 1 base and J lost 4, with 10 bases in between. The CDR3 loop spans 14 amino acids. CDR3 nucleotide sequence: TGTGCCAGCAGTTTATCCCTAGGCCTCTATGGCTACACCTTC. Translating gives CASSLSLGLYGYTF.

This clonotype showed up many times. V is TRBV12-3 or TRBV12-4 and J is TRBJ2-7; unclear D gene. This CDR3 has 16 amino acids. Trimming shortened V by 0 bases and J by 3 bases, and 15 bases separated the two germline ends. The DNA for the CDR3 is TGTGCCAGCAGTTTAGCCAAGGGATCATTTAGCTACGAGCAGTACTTC. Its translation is CASSLAKGSFSYEQYF.

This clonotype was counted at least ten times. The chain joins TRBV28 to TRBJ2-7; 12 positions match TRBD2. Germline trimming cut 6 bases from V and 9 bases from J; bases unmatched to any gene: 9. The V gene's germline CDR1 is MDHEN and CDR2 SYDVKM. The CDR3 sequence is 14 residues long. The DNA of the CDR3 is TGTGCCAGCAGCCCGACTAGCGGGGGTGTTGTGCAGTACTTC. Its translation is CASSPTSGGVVQYF. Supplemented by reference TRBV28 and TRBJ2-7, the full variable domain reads DVKVTQSSRYLVKRTGEKVFLECVQDMDHENMFWYRQDPGLGLRLIYFSYDVKMKEKGDIPEGYSVSREKKERFSLILESASTNQTSMYLCASSPTSGGVVQYFGPGTRLTVT.

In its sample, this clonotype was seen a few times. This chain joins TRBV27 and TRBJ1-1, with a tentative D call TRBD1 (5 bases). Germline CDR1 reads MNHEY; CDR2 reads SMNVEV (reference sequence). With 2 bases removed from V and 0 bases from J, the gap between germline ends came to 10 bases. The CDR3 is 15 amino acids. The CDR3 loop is CASSLLQGLNTEAFF. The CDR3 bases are TGTGCCAGCAGTTTACTCCAGGGATTGAACACTGAAGCTTTCTTT.

As DNA, the CDR3 is TGTGCCAGCAGTTACTTTTGGGGGCGCGGGGAGCAGTTCTTC. Protein: CASSYFWGRGEQFF. The rearrangement joins TRBV6-2 or TRBV6-3 to TRBJ2-1, with TRBD1 as a possible D gene (6 bases). V was clipped by 1 base and J by 10 bases, with 14 bases between them. Germline V gives CDR1 MNHEY, CDR2 SVGEGT. This CDR3 comprises 14 residues.

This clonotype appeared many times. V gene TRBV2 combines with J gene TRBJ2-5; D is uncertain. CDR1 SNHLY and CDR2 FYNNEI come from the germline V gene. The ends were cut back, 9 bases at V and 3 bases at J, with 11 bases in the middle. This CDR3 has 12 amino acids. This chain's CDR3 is CASRRSEETQYF. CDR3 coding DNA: TGTGCCAGTCGGCGTTCCGAAGAGACCCAGTACTTC.

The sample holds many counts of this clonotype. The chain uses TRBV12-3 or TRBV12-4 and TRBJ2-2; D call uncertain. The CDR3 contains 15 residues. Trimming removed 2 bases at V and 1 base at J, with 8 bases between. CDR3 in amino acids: CASSLWAWNTGELFF. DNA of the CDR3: TGTGCCAGCAGTTTATGGGCCTGGAACACCGGGGAGCTGTTTTTT.

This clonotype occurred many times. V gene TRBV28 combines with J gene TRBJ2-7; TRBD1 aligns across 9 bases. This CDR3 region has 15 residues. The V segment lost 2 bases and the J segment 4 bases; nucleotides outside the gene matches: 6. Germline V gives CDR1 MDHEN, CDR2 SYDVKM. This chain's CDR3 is CASSLMGQGPYEQYF. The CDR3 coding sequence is TGTGCCAGCAGTTTAATGGGACAGGGCCCTTACGAGCAGTACTTC.

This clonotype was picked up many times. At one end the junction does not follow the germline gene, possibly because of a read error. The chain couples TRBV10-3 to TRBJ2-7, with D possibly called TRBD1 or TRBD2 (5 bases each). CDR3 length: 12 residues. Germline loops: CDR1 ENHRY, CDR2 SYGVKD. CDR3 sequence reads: CVTGTNTYEQYF. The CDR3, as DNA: TGCGTTACCGGGACGAACACCTACGAGCAGTACTTC.

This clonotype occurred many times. The CDR3 spells CASSSGQGKNIQYF. CDR3 coding DNA: TGTGCCAGCAGCTCCGGACAGGGTAAAAACATTCAGTACTTC. This sequence joins TRBV5-5 and TRBJ2-4, with 8 nucleotides matching TRBD1. Germline V gene lookup returns CDR1 SGHKS and CDR2 YYEKEE (reference sequence). J gave up 4 bases and V 3 bases, and 3 bases lay outside the gene matches. This CDR3 is 14 amino acids long.

The chain's CDR3 is CASSSTGFNEKLFF. The CDR3 DNA reads as TGTGCCAGCAGTTCGACAGGATTTAATGAAAAACTGTTTTTT. The rearrangement joins TRBV27 to TRBJ1-4; TRBD1 might be the D (6 bases). CDR3 length: 14 amino acids. Per the germline V gene, CDR1 is MNHEY and CDR2 is SMNVEV (reference sequence). V was pared by 4 bases and J by 4 bases, with 10 bases between.

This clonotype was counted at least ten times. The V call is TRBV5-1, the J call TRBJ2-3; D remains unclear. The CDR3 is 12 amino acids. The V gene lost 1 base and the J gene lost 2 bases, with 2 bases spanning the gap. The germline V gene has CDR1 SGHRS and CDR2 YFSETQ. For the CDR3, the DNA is TGCGCCAGCAGCTTGAACACAGATACGCAGTATTTT. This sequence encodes CASSLNTDTQYF.

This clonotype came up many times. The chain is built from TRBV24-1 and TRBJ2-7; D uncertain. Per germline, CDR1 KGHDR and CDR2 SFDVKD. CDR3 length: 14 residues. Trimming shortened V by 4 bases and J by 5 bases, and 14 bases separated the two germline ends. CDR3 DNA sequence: TGTGCCACCAGTGACAGTTATAAGGGTGACGAGCAGTACTTC. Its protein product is CATSDSYKGDEQYF.

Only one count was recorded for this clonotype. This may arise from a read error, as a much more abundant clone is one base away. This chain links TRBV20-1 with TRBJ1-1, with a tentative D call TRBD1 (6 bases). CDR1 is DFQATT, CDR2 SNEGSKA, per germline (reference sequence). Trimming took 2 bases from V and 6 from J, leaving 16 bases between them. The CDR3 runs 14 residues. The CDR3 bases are TGCAGTGCTAGATATGGTCAGGGGACCCCTGAAGCTTTCTTT. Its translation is CSARYGQGTPEAFF.

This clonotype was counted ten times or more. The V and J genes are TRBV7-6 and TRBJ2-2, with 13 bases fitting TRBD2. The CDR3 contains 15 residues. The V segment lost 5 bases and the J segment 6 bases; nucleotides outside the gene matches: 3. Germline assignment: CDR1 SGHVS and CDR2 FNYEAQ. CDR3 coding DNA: TGTGCCAGCAGCCCGGGACTAGCGGGATCCGGGGAGCTGTTTTTT. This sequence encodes CASSPGLAGSGELFF.